These 26 T cell receptor beta chains were sequenced from one sample in a study of beta chain features in type 1 diabetes. The sequenced template was cDNA made from the entire isolated RNA. Assay used: immunoSEQ multiplex PCR; TCRdb lists only in-frame clones, some missing. Of hundreds of thousands of clones listed, about 16% are singletons. The sample was naive CD4+ T cells from blood. The receptors were sampled from a man aged 18 to 35 in good health.

In this sample, this clone turned up a few times. The J gene is TRBJ2-5, the V gene TRBV27; D is perhaps TRBD2 (6 bases). The last part of the DNA fits TRBJ2-7 better; the J call may be wrong. CDR1 is MNHEY, CDR2 SMNVEV, per germline (reference sequence). This CDR3 is built from 15 residues. The CDR3 sequence is CASSSYLASSYEQYF. In DNA, the CDR3 is TGTGCCAGCAGTTCGTACCTAGCGTCCTCCTACGAGCAGTACTTC.

Only a few counts were recorded for this clone. The chain is built from TRBV7-9 and TRBJ2-1, with D tentatively TRBD2 (5 bases). This CDR3 region has 15 residues. V was shortened by 1 base and J by 0 bases, with 7 bases between the two germline ends. Germline CDR1 reads SEHNR; CDR2 reads FQNEAQ (reference sequence). The CDR3 region has the DNA TGTGCCAGCAGCTTAGGGACTCTCTCCTACAATGAGCAGTTCTTC. This sequence encodes CASSLGTLSYNEQFF. The full variable domain, completed using reference TRBV7-9 and TRBJ2-1, is DTGVSQNPRHKITKRGQNVTFRCDPISEHNRLYWYRQTLGQGPEFLTYFQNEAQLEKSRLLSDRFSAERPKGSFSTLEIQRTEQGDSAMYLCASSLGTLSYNEQFFGPGTRLTVL.

The genes are TRBV9 and TRBJ1-1, with 8 bases fitting TRBD1. The CDR3 is made up of 17 amino acids. The V gene end was trimmed by 4 bases and the J gene end by 0 bases; junction bases not matched to a gene: 11. The V gene's germline CDR1 is SGDLS and CDR2 YYNGEE. This CDR3 reads CASSTRTGSNMNTEAFF. CDR3 nucleotide sequence: TGTGCCAGCAGCACGCGGACAGGGAGTAACATGAACACTGAAGCTTTCTTT.

Concerning this clone itself: One junction end does not reproduce the germline sequence, and a read error may be involved. The gene calls are TRBV25-1 and TRBJ1-1, with D maybe TRBD1 (5 bases). CDR3 length: 16 residues. Germline values: CDR1 MGHDK, CDR2 SYGVNS. The CDR3 protein is CACSGRGGRVYTEAFF. The DNA for the CDR3 is TGTGCCTGCAGTGGCCGGGGCGGTAGGGTTTACACTGAAGCTTTCTTT.

Written as DNA, the CDR3 is TGTGCCAGCAGCTTACAGGGATTACAGCCCCAGCATTTT. Protein: CASSLQGLQPQHF. This rearrangement joins TRBV7-2 to TRBJ1-5, with TRBD1 as a possible D gene (5 bases). Germline lookup yields CDR1 SGHTA and CDR2 FQGNSA. The length of the CDR3 is 13 residues. Trimming took 2 bases from V and 7 from J, leaving 9 bases between them.

This clone has a handful of counts. The chain is built from TRBV27 and TRBJ1-2, with D unclear. V was pared by 0 bases and J by 8 bases, with 7 bases between. Germline CDR1 MNHEY, CDR2 SMNVEV (reference sequence). This CDR3 spans 12 amino acids. In DNA form, the CDR3 reads TGTGCCAGCAGTTTATCGGGTCACGGCTACACCTTC. Protein product: CASSLSGHGYTF.

The table lists this clone with a few counts. This chain uses TRBV7-2 with TRBJ2-1; TRBD2 might be the D (5 bases). The V and J ends lost 5 bases and 7 bases respectively, with 18 bases between them. Germline V lookup: CDR1 SGHTA, CDR2 FQGNSA. The CDR3 extends over 15 amino acids. Here the CDR3 DNA reads TGTGCCAGCAGCCAGAACGGAGGTTCCGCGAATGAGCAGTTCTTC. Translating it yields CASSQNGGSANEQFF.

In its sample, this clone was seen a few times. V is TRBV27 and J is TRBJ2-2; D may be TRBD1 (6 bases). The CDR3 is 15 amino acids. From germline, CDR1 is MNHEY and CDR2 SMNVEV (reference sequence). Trimming took 2 bases from V and 5 from J, leaving 12 bases between them. The CDR3 spells CASSLQGRHTGELFF. CDR3 coding DNA: TGTGCCAGCAGTTTACAGGGGCGACATACCGGGGAGCTGTTTTTT.

This clone was seen a handful of times. The chain employs TRBV7-3 and TRBJ2-3, with a weak D call TRBD1 (6 bases). This CDR3 comprises 14 residues. Trimming took off 3 bases at V and 2 bases at J, with 9 bases between the two ends. Germline assignment: CDR1 SGHTA and CDR2 FQGTGA. The CDR3 spells CASSLDRNTDTQYF. The CDR3 DNA reads as TGTGCCAGCAGCTTGGACAGAAACACAGATACGCAGTATTTT.

The J gene is TRBJ2-7, the V gene TRBV7-2, with D maybe TRBD1 (5 bases). Germline V lookup: CDR1 SGHTA, CDR2 FQGNSA. V was trimmed by 1 base and J by 3 bases, leaving 10 bases between them. The CDR3 contains 14 residues. The CDR3 coding sequence is TGTGCCAGCAGCTTAGGAGTCCAGGGCTACGAGCAGTACTTC. The encoded protein is CASSLGVQGYEQYF.

This clone turned up a few times. The chain recombines TRBV5-1 with TRBJ2-1; TRBD2 matches 12 bases. Germline V CDR1 and CDR2: SGHRS, YFSETQ. The CDR3 spans 17 residues. V dropped 4 bases and J dropped 0; count of bases not matched to a gene: 5. This CDR3 reads CASSARTSGASYNEQFF. The CDR3 DNA follows: TGCGCCAGCAGCGCCAGGACTAGCGGGGCCTCCTACAATGAGCAGTTCTTC. Supplemented by reference TRBV5-1 and TRBJ2-1, the full variable domain reads KAGVTQTPRYLIKTRGQQVTLSCSPISGHRSVSWYQQTPGQGLQFLFEYFSETQRNKGNFPGRFSGRQFSNSRSEMNVSTLELGDSALYLCASSARTSGASYNEQFFGPGTRLTVL.

This chain connects TRBV28 to TRBJ2-3; a possible D gene is TRBD1 (6 bases). Between the trimmed V and J ends, which lost 5 bases and 4 bases, there was a span of 16 bases. Germline CDR1 reads MDHEN; CDR2 reads SYDVKM. There are 15 residues in the CDR3. CDR3 loop: CASSTQGFTPDTQYF. The CDR3 region has the DNA TGTGCCAGCAGTACCCAGGGGTTTACCCCAGATACGCAGTATTTT.

This clone has more than one count but fewer than ten. The chain uses TRBV19 and TRBJ2-7; 9 bases are a match to TRBD1. This CDR3 has 18 amino acids. After removal of 4 bases from V and 4 bases from J, the junction contained 17 bases not matched to a gene. Germline CDR1 and CDR2: LNHDA and SQIVND (reference sequence). The DNA of the CDR3 is TGTGCCAGTAGTACGGACCACCGTAGGACAGGGGCCAGTTACGAGCAGTACTTC. Protein: CASSTDHRRTGASYEQYF.

This clone was seen only a few times. V gene TRBV2 combines with J gene TRBJ1-5; D is perhaps TRBD1 (5 bases). CDR3 length: 15 residues. Trimming removed 9 bases from V and 6 bases from J, with 21 bases in between. CDR1 and CDR2 from the germline V gene are SNHLY and FYNNEI. The CDR3 nucleotides are TGTGCCAGTTCGCTTCAGACAGTTGGAGTTCAGCCCCAGCATTTT. It yields the protein CASSLQTVGVQPQHF.

This clone showed up just a few times. The rearrangement uses TRBV10-3 and TRBJ2-7, with D perhaps matching TRBD2 (6 bases). Trimming left V 2 bases short and J 4 bases short, with 9 bases between. Germline CDR1 ENHRY, CDR2 SYGVKD. CDR3 length: 13 residues. The CDR3 protein is CAISERGLYEQYF. CDR3 coding DNA: TGTGCCATCAGTGAGAGGGGACTTTACGAGCAGTACTTC.

This sequence joins TRBV13 and TRBJ1-2; tentatively, D is TRBD1 (5 bases). This CDR3 spans 15 amino acids. The germline gives CDR1 PRHDT, CDR2 FYEKMQ (reference sequence). Trimming took 4 bases from V and 7 from J, leaving 19 bases between them. CDR3 protein: CASSSTGTPTFGYTF. CDR3 coding DNA: TGTGCCAGCAGCTCAACCGGGACTCCAACCTTTGGCTACACCTTC.

V usage is TRBV7-9 and J usage is TRBJ1-2; unclear D gene. Trimming left V 10 bases short and J 4 bases short, with 25 bases between. This CDR3 spans 16 amino acids. CDR1 is SEHNR, CDR2 FQNEAQ, per germline (reference sequence). The CDR3 coding sequence is TGTGCCAACACGATCCAAAGAGGGAGCCTCGGCTATGGCTACACCTTC. Its protein is CANTIQRGSLGYGYTF. The entire variable domain, with the rest obtained from reference TRBV7-9 and TRBJ1-2, is as follows: DTGVSQNPRHKITKRGQNVTFRCDPISEHNRLYWYRQTLGQGPEFLTYFQNEAQLEKSRLLSDRFSAERPKGSFSTLEIQRTEQGDSAMYLCANTIQRGSLGYGYTFGSGTRLTVV.

The CDR3 here is CASGEGRDLSELFF. In DNA, the CDR3 is TGCGCCAGCGGGGAAGGAAGGGACCTCTCAGAGCTGTTTTTT. V is TRBV4-3 and J is TRBJ2-2, with D possibly called TRBD1 or TRBD2 (5 bases each). V dropped 8 bases and J dropped 11 bases, with 21 bases sitting between them. Per the germline V gene, CDR1 is LGHNA and CDR2 is YSLEER. CDR3 size: 14 residues.

This rearrangement joins TRBV5-1 to TRBJ2-1; 10 bases agree with TRBD2. Germline CDR1 is SGHRS and CDR2 is YFSETQ. The CDR3 extends over 17 amino acids. J lost 5 bases, V lost 2 bases, and 10 bases had no gene match. DNA for the CDR3: TGCGCCAGCAGCTTCCTCCCTCTAGCGGGGGAGGACAATGAGCAGTTCTTC. Translation: CASSFLPLAGEDNEQFF.

This clone was found a few times. The chain joins TRBV7-2 to TRBJ2-7; TRBD2 matches at 11 bases. The germline V gene encodes CDR1 SGHTA and CDR2 FQGNSA. This CDR3 has 19 residues. V gave up 2 bases and J gave up 3 bases; unmatched junction bases: 15. In nucleotides, the CDR3 is TGTGCCAGCAGCTTAAGACAGGCCCCGACTAGCGGGATGCTCTACGAGCAGTACTTC. Its protein product is CASSLRQAPTSGMLYEQYF.

A few counts support this clone. The sample has other DNA sequences that encode this CDR3 too. V is TRBV5-1 and J is TRBJ1-1; TRBD1 aligns across 7 bases. This CDR3 comprises 14 residues. With 0 bases clipped from V and 5 bases from J, the junction kept 4 bases outside the gene matches. CDR1 and CDR2 (germline): SGHRS, YFSETQ. The CDR3: CASSLGQGGTEAFF. In DNA form, the CDR3 reads TGCGCCAGCAGCTTGGGACAGGGCGGAACTGAAGCTTTCTTT.

The chain recombines TRBV28 with TRBJ2-7; no firm D call. The CDR3 sequence is 10 residues long. CDR1 MDHEN and CDR2 SYDVKM come from the germline V gene. V lost 10 bases and J lost 5, with 9 bases in between. In DNA, the CDR3 is TGTGCCACCAGGCTGAACGAGCAGTACTTC. This encodes CATRLNEQYF.

This clone was seen more than once but under ten times. The rearrangement uses TRBV27 and TRBJ2-3; 10 bases fit TRBD2. The germline V gene has CDR1 MNHEY and CDR2 SMNVEV (reference sequence). After removal of 2 bases from V and 0 bases from J, the junction contained 11 bases not matched to a gene. The CDR3 is 19 residues long. The DNA of the CDR3 is TGTGCCAGCAGTTTACGGTCTAGCGGGGGCCTTCGTAGCACAGATACGCAGTATTTT. Its protein product is CASSLRSSGGLRSTDTQYF.

This clone was seen more than once but under ten times. The genes are TRBV6-1 and TRBJ2-7, with 8 bases fitting TRBD2. CDR1 and CDR2 (germline): MNHNS, SASEGT. The V segment lost 5 bases and the J segment 5 bases; nucleotides outside the gene matches: 5. The CDR3 has 13 residues. CDR3 region: CASSQRGRDEQYF. As DNA, the CDR3 is TGTGCCAGCAGTCAGCGGGGGCGGGACGAGCAGTACTTC.

The J gene is TRBJ1-6, the V gene TRBV28, with 9 bases that match TRBD1. The CDR3 extends over 16 amino acids. V lost 8 bases, J lost 8 bases, and 13 bases stayed unmatched. Germline lookup yields CDR1 MDHEN and CDR2 SYDVKM. Here the CDR3 DNA reads TGTGCCAGCGGGGGACAGGGAAGGGCTTTGGATTCACCCCTCCACTTT. The encoded protein is CASGGQGRALDSPLHF.

This clone has at least ten counts. This chain uses TRBV14 with TRBJ2-3; 7 bases map to TRBD2. The CDR3 contains 16 residues. V was pared by 4 bases and J by 1 base, with 8 bases of the junction left unmatched. CDR1 SGHDN and CDR2 FVKESK come from the germline V gene. CDR3 coding DNA: TGTGCCAGCAGCCGCGATAGCGGGCGAGGCACAGATACGCAGTATTTT. Amino acid sequence: CASSRDSGRGTDTQYF. The complete variable domain, with remaining parts taken from reference TRBV14 and TRBJ2-3, reads EAGVTQFPSHSVIEKGQTVTLRCDPISGHDNLYWYRRVMGKEIKFLLHFVKESKQDESGMPNNRFLAERTGGTYSTLKVQPAELEDSGVYFCASSRDSGRGTDTQYFGPGTRLTVL.